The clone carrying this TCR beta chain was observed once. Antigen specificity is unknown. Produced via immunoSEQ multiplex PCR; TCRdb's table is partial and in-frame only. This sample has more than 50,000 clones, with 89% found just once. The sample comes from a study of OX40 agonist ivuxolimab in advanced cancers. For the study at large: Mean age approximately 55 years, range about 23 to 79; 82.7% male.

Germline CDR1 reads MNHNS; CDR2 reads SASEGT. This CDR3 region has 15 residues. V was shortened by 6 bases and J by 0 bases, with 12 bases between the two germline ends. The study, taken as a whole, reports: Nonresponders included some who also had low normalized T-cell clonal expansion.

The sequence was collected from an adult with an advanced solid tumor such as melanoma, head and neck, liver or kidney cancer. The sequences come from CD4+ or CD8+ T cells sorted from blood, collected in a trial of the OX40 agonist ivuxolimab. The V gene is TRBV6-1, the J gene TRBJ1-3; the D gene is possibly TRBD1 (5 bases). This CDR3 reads CASRSRTSSGNTIYF. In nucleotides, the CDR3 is TGTGCCAGCAGATCTCGGACAAGCTCTGGAAACACCATATATTTT.